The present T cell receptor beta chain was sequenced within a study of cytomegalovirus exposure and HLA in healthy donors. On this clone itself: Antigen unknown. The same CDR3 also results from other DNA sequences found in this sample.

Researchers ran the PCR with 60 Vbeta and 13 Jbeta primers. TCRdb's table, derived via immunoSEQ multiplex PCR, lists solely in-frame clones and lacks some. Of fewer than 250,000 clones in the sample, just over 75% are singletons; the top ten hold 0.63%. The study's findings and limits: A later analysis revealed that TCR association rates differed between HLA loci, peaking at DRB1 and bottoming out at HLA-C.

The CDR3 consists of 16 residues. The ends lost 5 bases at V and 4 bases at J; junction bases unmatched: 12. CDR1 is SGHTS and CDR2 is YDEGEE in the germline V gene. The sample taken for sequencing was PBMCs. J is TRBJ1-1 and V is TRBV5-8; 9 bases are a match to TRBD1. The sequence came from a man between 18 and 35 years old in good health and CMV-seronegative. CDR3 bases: TGTGCCAGCAGTGACCGGGACAGGGAGTTAGGCACTGAAGCTTTCTTT. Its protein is CASSDRDRELGTEAFF.